The 29 T cell receptor beta chains in this list originate from one sample, sequenced in a study of cytomegalovirus exposure and HLA in healthy donors (dated by TCRdb to 2015 to 2018). Receptor amplification or capture employed the immunoSEQ multiplex PCR assay. The clones in this table, taken by TCRdb from immuneACCESS, are in-frame only. Not every clone is retained; where verified, under half of the shortfall comes from an unresolved V gene, and the cause of the rest is unknown. The sample table records over 110,000 clones; around nine tenths of these occur just once. Around 10% of the sample comes from the top ten. The sequencing input was PBMCs. All receptors come from a young man in good health and CMV-seropositive.

This clone was observed a few times. This sequence joins TRBV29-1 and TRBJ2-7; 7 positions agree with TRBD1. V gave up 7 bases and J gave up 3 bases; unmatched junction bases: 3. Germline V gene sequence: CDR1 SQVTM, CDR2 ANQGSEA. The CDR3 contains 11 residues. The CDR3 DNA sequence: TGCAGCGGACGGGACAGCTACGAGCAGTACTTC. Translating gives CSGRDSYEQYF.

The chain employs TRBV19 and TRBJ2-7, with D maybe TRBD2 (5 bases). The V end lost 1 base, the J end lost 3 bases, and 13 bases lay between the germline ends. Germline V CDR1 and CDR2: LNHDA, SQIVND (reference sequence). The CDR3 is 15 residues long. The CDR3 is CASSIGLHRGYEQYF. As DNA, the CDR3 is TGTGCCAGTAGTATAGGGCTTCACCGGGGCTACGAGCAGTACTTC. Full variable domain (remainder filled in from reference TRBV19 and TRBJ2-7): DGGITQSPKYLFRKEGQNVTLSCEQNLNHDAMYWYRQDPGQGLRLIYYSQIVNDFQKGDIAEGYSVSREKKESFPLTVTSAQKNPTAFYLCASSIGLHRGYEQYFGPGTRLTVT.

The V call is TRBV18, the J call TRBJ2-7; 11 bases are a match to TRBD1. Germline V gives CDR1 KGHSH, CDR2 LQKENI. The CDR3 is 16 amino acids. Germline trimming cut 3 bases from V and 2 bases from J; bases unmatched to any gene: 6. The CDR3 is CASSPSDRGPTYEQYF. The CDR3 region has the DNA TGTGCCAGCTCACCTTCGGACAGGGGGCCTACCTACGAGCAGTACTTC. Full variable domain (rest looked up from reference TRBV18 and TRBJ2-7): NAGVMQNPRHLVRRRGQEARLRCSPMKGHSHVYWYRQLPEEGLKFMVYLQKENIIDESGMPKERFSAEFPKEGPSILRIQQVVRGDSAAYFCASSPSDRGPTYEQYFGPGTRLTVT.

The chain employs TRBV2 and TRBJ2-2; possibly TRBD1 for D (6 bases). Germline assignment: CDR1 SNHLY and CDR2 FYNNEI. V was cut by 2 bases and J by 5 bases, with 12 bases left in between. The CDR3 is made up of 15 amino acids. Here the CDR3 DNA reads TGTGCCAGCAGTGAACAACAGGGTGGGACCGGGGAGCTGTTTTTT. Residues: CASSEQQGGTGELFF.

The chain joins TRBV10-3 to TRBJ2-7; unclear D gene. Germline values: CDR1 ENHRY, CDR2 SYGVKD. The V gene lost 9 bases and the J gene lost 0 bases, with 12 bases spanning the gap. The CDR3 runs to 13 residues. CDR3 nucleotides: TGTGCCATTAAATCAGACTCCTCCTACGAGCAGTACTTC. It specifies CAIKSDSSYEQYF.

The chain recombines TRBV5-6 with TRBJ2-7; a weak D match, TRBD1 (5 bases). Germline V gene sequence: CDR1 SGHDT, CDR2 YYEEEE. The CDR3 covers 13 residues. V shed 3 bases and J shed 5 bases, with 12 bases lying between them. The DNA of the CDR3 is TGTGCCAGCAGCTCAGCAGGGTCCCACGAGCAGTACTTC. Amino acids: CASSSAGSHEQYF.

The chain carries TRBV25-1 and TRBJ2-3, with a tentative D call TRBD2 (6 bases). V lost 5 bases, J lost 1 base, and 10 bases lay in between. Germline-derived CDR1 and CDR2 are MGHDK and SYGVNS. The CDR3 totals 14 residues. The CDR3 DNA reads as TGTGCCAGCAGTCGGCGGGATGGCACAGATACGCAGTATTTT. This sequence encodes CASSRRDGTDTQYF. The whole variable domain, remainder taken from reference TRBV25-1 and TRBJ2-3, is EADIYQTPRYLVIGTGKKITLECSQTMGHDKMYWYQQDPGMELHLIHYSYGVNSTEKGDLSSESTVSRIRTEHFPLTLESARPSHTSQYLCASSRRDGTDTQYFGPGTRLTVL.

The gene calls are TRBV20-1 and TRBJ2-1; D is ambiguous. This CDR3 region has 10 residues. CDR1 is DFQATT, CDR2 SNEGSKA, per germline (reference sequence). V dropped 7 bases and J dropped 7 bases, with 8 bases sitting between them. CDR3: CSVPLNEQFF. The CDR3 region has the DNA TGCAGTGTTCCCCTAAATGAGCAGTTCTTC.

This chain links TRBV5-4 with TRBJ1-2, with 9 bases matching TRBD1. CDR3 length equals 16 residues. Germline V gene lookup returns CDR1 SGHNT and CDR2 YYREEE (reference sequence). V trimming: 0 bases; J trimming: 7 bases; junction bases outside the gene matches: 10. CDR3 in amino acids: CASSLATGQGIGGYTF. DNA for the CDR3: TGTGCCAGCAGCTTGGCGACGGGACAGGGAATAGGTGGCTACACCTTC.

This chain's CDR3 is CASSYGDTIYF. Written as DNA, the CDR3 is TGTGCCAGCAGCTACGGGGACACCATATATTTT. The chain couples TRBV7-9 to TRBJ1-3; D gene uncertain. V lost 4 bases to trimming and J lost 8 bases, with 6 bases between them. In germline, CDR1 is SEHNR, CDR2 FQNEAQ (reference sequence). The CDR3 contains 11 residues.

V gene TRBV7-8 combines with J gene TRBJ1-2; TRBD1 aligns across 7 bases. V was clipped by 2 bases and J by 6 bases; unmatched bases: 6. Germline assignment: CDR1 SGHVS and CDR2 FQNEAQ. The CDR3 loop spans 14 amino acids. In DNA form, the CDR3 reads TGTGCCAGCAGCTTAATGGGACAGTCGGATGGCTACACCTTC. This codes for CASSLMGQSDGYTF.

The chain combines TRBV7-9 with TRBJ2-1; maybe TRBD1 (6 bases). V lost 6 bases, J lost 5 bases, and 20 bases lay in between. The CDR3 has 16 amino acids. CDR1 and CDR2 (germline): SEHNR, FQNEAQ (reference sequence). In DNA, the CDR3 is TGTGCCAGCAGAAACGCCCTCAGGGGTGGACACAATGAGCAGTTCTTC. Protein product: CASRNALRGGHNEQFF.

This clone was found a few times. Other DNA sequences in this sample translate to the same CDR3. The V call is TRBV14, the J call TRBJ2-5; D remains ambiguous. CDR3 length equals 12 residues. In germline, CDR1 is SGHDN, CDR2 FVKESK. The V end lost 1 base, the J end lost 5 bases, and 5 bases lay between the germline ends. The CDR3 sequence is CASSQVRETQYF. In DNA form, the CDR3 reads TGTGCCAGCAGCCAAGTGCGGGAGACCCAGTACTTC.

The chain recombines TRBV19 with TRBJ2-5, with a possible D match to TRBD1 (6 bases). Germline V gene sequence: CDR1 LNHDA, CDR2 SQIVND (reference sequence). The CDR3 has 15 residues. V lost 9 bases to trimming and J lost 0 bases, with 17 bases between them. CDR3 DNA sequence: TGTGCCAGGAGGGGCCGACAGGTGTACCAAGAGACCCAGTACTTC. Translated: CARRGRQVYQETQYF.

The J gene is TRBJ1-2, the V gene TRBV7-9; D remains unclear. V gave up 2 bases and J gave up 2 bases, with 3 bases separating them. The CDR3 is 12 residues long. Germline CDR1 reads SEHNR; CDR2 reads FQNEAQ (reference sequence). The CDR3 sequence: CASSLINYGYTF. Written as DNA, the CDR3 is TGTGCCAGCAGCTTAATAAACTATGGCTACACCTTC.

V is TRBV19 and J is TRBJ2-1, with TRBD1 identical over 9 bases. In germline, CDR1 is LNHDA, CDR2 SQIVND (reference sequence). The CDR3 loop spans 14 amino acids. V shed 6 bases, J shed 1 base, and the junction held 1 base outside the gene matches. The CDR3 loop reads CASRGTGSYNEQFF. Here the CDR3 DNA reads TGTGCCAGTAGGGGGACAGGGTCCTACAATGAGCAGTTCTTC.

The genes are TRBV6-1 and TRBJ1-5; the match to TRBD1 covers 8 bases. With V trimmed by 5 bases and J by 11 bases, 11 bases remained unmatched. CDR1 is MNHNS, CDR2 SASEGT, per germline. CDR3 length equals 14 residues. CDR3 sequence (DNA): TGTGCCAGCAGTAACCGGGACAGGATTTTAGCCCAGCATTTT. Its protein is CASSNRDRILAQHF.

J is TRBJ2-5 and V is TRBV4-2, with 7 bases identical to TRBD2. With V trimmed by 1 base and J by 1 base, 3 bases remained unmatched. CDR1 and CDR2 from the germline V gene are LGHNA and YNFKEQ. The CDR3 runs to 15 residues. The CDR3 protein is CASSQGSGVQETQYF. The CDR3 DNA sequence: TGTGCCAGCAGCCAAGGGAGCGGGGTCCAAGAGACCCAGTACTTC.

The CDR3 region is CASWTGEEGQPQHF. The CDR3 DNA is TGTGCCAGCTGGACAGGGGAGGAGGGTCAGCCCCAGCATTTT. The rearrangement joins TRBV2 to TRBJ1-5; TRBD1 matches 9 bases. This CDR3 comprises 14 residues. Trimming cost V 8 bases and J 6 bases; bases outside gene matches: 8. Germline loops: CDR1 SNHLY, CDR2 FYNNEI.

The chain recombines TRBV5-6 with TRBJ2-7; 8 bases agree with TRBD1. The V gene's germline CDR1 is SGHDT and CDR2 YYEEEE. This CDR3 has 15 amino acids. The V gene end was trimmed by 4 bases and the J gene end by 1 base; junction bases not matched to a gene: 7. The DNA of the CDR3 is TGTGCCAGCAGCAACAGGGGGTTAGGTTCCTACGAGCAGTACTTC. It specifies CASSNRGLGSYEQYF. Full variable domain (remainder filled in from reference TRBV5-6 and TRBJ2-7): DAGVTQSPTHLIKTRGQQVTLRCSPKSGHDTVSWYQQALGQGPQFIFQYYEEEERQRGNFPDRFSGHQFPNYSSELNVNALLLGDSALYLCASSNRGLGSYEQYFGPGTRLTVT.

The chain employs TRBV11-3 and TRBJ2-1; maybe TRBD2 (5 bases). The CDR3 extends over 14 amino acids. Germline CDR1 reads SGHNT; CDR2 reads YENEEA. The germline V and J ends were trimmed by 4 bases and 1 base, with 8 bases remaining between them. The CDR3 loop is CASSYGLSYNEQFF. Written as DNA, the CDR3 is TGTGCCAGCAGCTACGGACTGTCCTACAATGAGCAGTTCTTC.

J is TRBJ2-2 and V is TRBV14; D gene ambiguous. The V end lost 2 bases, the J end lost 7 bases, and 8 bases lay between the germline ends. There are 13 residues in the CDR3. Germline CDR1 and CDR2: SGHDN and FVKESK. The CDR3 protein is CASSQIRVGELFF. The CDR3, as DNA: TGTGCCAGCAGCCAAATTCGGGTCGGGGAGCTGTTTTTT. The full variable domain, completed using reference TRBV14 and TRBJ2-2, is EAGVTQFPSHSVIEKGQTVTLRCDPISGHDNLYWYRRVMGKEIKFLLHFVKESKQDESGMPNNRFLAERTGGTYSTLKVQPAELEDSGVYFCASSQIRVGELFFGEGSRLTVL.

This clone was detected a few times. The genes are TRBV18 and TRBJ1-5; D possibly corresponds to TRBD1 (5 bases). The V end was cut by 6 bases, the J end by 7 bases, with 13 bases between. The CDR3 has 13 amino acids. The V gene's germline CDR1 is KGHSH and CDR2 LQKENI. As DNA, the CDR3 is TGTGCCAGCTCCCAGGGTGGCTTACAGCCCCAGCATTTT. Translating it yields CASSQGGLQPQHF. The full variable domain, completed using reference TRBV18 and TRBJ1-5, is NAGVMQNPRHLVRRRGQEARLRCSPMKGHSHVYWYRQLPEEGLKFMVYLQKENIIDESGMPKERFSAEFPKEGPSILRIQQVVRGDSAAYFCASSQGGLQPQHFGDGTRLSIL.

This chain connects TRBV10-3 to TRBJ1-2, with no clear D. This CDR3 comprises 16 residues. The V gene lost 2 bases and the J gene lost 2 bases, with 15 bases spanning the gap. Germline V lookup: CDR1 ENHRY, CDR2 SYGVKD. Written as DNA, the CDR3 is TGTGCCATCAGTGAGCCCCTCGGAGGGCGGAACTATGGCTACACCTTC. Amino acids: CAISEPLGGRNYGYTF.

This chain connects TRBV5-1 to TRBJ2-2, with 15 bases aligning to TRBD2. The CDR3 is 19 amino acids. With 3 bases clipped from V and 3 bases from J, the junction kept 9 bases outside the gene matches. Germline values: CDR1 SGHRS, CDR2 YFSETQ. The CDR3 loop is CASSSPRTSGRADTGELFF. As DNA, the CDR3 is TGCGCCAGCAGCTCCCCCCGGACTAGCGGGAGGGCCGACACCGGGGAGCTGTTTTTT.

The table lists this clone with a count of one. The chain's CDR3 is CASSGQAAGEQYF. Written as DNA, the CDR3 is TGTGCCAGCAGTGGGCAGGCTGCGGGGGAGCAGTACTTC. This chain connects TRBV2 to TRBJ2-7; D is possibly TRBD2 (6 bases). V shed 4 bases and J shed 7 bases, with 14 bases lying between them. The length of the CDR3 is 13 residues. Germline CDR1 and CDR2: SNHLY and FYNNEI.

The chain is built from TRBV7-9 and TRBJ2-7; 7 bases match TRBD1. V lost 3 bases and J lost 5; bases outside the gene matches: 7. Germline values: CDR1 SEHNR, CDR2 FQNEAQ (reference sequence). The CDR3 has 14 residues. This CDR3 reads CASSFYRGRHEQYF. Here the CDR3 DNA reads TGTGCCAGCAGCTTCTACAGGGGCCGACACGAGCAGTACTTC.

This chain connects TRBV5-5 to TRBJ2-7, with D hard to call. The CDR3 contains 15 residues. V gave up 4 bases and J gave up 3 bases, with 17 bases separating them. Germline V gene lookup returns CDR1 SGHKS and CDR2 YYEKEE (reference sequence). CDR3 bases: TGTGCCAGCAGCCCAACCCTATGGTATGGCTACGAGCAGTACTTC. It yields the protein CASSPTLWYGYEQYF.

The chain links TRBV4-1 to TRBJ2-5; D might be TRBD2 (5 bases). This CDR3 has 15 residues. Trimming stripped 0 bases from V and 4 bases from J, with 12 bases between. Germline lookup yields CDR1 MGHRA and CDR2 YSYEKL. The CDR3 sequence is CASSQEELAGETQYF. The CDR3 DNA sequence: TGCGCCAGCAGCCAAGAGGAGCTAGCTGGAGAGACCCAGTACTTC.